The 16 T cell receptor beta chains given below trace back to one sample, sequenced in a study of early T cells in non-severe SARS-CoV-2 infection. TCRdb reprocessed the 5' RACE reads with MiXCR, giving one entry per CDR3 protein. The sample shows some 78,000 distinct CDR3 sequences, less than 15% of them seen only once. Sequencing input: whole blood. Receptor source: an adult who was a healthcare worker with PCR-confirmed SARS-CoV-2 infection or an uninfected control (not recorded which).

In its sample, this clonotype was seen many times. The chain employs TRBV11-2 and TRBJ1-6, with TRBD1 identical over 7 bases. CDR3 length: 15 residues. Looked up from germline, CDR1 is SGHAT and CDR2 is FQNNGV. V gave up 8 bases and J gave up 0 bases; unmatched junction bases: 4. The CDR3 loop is CASRGGGSYNSPLHF. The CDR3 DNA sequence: TGTGCCAGCCGAGGGGGCGGCTCCTATAATTCACCCCTCCACTTT.

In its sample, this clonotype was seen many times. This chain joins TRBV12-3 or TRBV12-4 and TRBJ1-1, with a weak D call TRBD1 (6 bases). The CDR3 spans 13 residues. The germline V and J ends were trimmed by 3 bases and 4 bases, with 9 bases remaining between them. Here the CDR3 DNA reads TGTGCCAGCAGTTTGGTAGGGGGCACTGAAGCTTTCTTT. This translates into CASSLVGGTEAFF.

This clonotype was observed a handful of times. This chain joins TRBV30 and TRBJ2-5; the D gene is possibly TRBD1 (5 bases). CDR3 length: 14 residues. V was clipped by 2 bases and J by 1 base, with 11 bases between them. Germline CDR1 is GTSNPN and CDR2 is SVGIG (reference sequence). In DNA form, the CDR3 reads TGTGCCTGGAGTACAGGAATTGGCCAAGAGACCCAGTACTTC. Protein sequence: CAWSTGIGQETQYF. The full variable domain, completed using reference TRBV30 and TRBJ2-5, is SQTIHQWPATLVQPVGSPLSLECTVEGTSNPNLYWYRQAAGRGLQLLFYSVGIGQISSEVPQNLSASRPQDRQFILSSKKLLLSDSGFYLCAWSTGIGQETQYFGPGTRLLVL.

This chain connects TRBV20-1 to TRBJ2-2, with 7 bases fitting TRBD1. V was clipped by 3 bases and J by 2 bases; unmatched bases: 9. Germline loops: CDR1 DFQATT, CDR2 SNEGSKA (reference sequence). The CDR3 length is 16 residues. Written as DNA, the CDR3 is TGCAGTGCTAGGGATTTGGACAGGCCTAACACCGGGGAGCTGTTTTTT. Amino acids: CSARDLDRPNTGELFF.

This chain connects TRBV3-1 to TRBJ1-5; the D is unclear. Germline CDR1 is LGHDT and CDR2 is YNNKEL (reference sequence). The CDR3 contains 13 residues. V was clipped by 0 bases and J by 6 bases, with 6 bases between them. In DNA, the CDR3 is TGTGCCAGCAGCCAAGAATTGGGTCAGCCCCAGCATTTT. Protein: CASSQELGQPQHF.

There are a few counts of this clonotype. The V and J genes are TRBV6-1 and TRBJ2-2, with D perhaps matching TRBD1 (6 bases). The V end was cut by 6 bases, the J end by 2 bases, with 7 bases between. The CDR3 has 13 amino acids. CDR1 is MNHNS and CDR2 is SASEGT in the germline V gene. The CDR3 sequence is CASRQGNTGELFF. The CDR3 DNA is TGTGCCAGCAGACAGGGTAACACCGGGGAGCTGTTTTTT.

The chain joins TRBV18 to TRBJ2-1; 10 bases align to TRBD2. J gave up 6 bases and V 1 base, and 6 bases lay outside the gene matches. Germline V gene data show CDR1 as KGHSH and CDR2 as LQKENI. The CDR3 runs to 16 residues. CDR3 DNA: TGTGCCAGCTCACCACGGCTAGCGGGAGACCTCAATGAGCAGTTCTTC. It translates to CASSPRLAGDLNEQFF.

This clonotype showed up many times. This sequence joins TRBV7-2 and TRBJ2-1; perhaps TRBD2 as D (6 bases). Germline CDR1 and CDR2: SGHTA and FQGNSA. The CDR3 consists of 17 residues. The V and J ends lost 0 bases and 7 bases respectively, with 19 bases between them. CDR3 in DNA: TGTGCCAGCAGCTTAGCGGGGTCGACTAGGCTAGGGAATGAGCAGTTCTTC. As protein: CASSLAGSTRLGNEQFF.

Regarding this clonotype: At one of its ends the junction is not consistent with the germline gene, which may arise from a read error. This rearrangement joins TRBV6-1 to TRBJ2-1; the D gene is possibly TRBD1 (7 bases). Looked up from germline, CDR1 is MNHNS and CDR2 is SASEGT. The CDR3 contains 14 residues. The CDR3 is CASSSDRPRGEQFF. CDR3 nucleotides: TGTGCCAGCAGTTCGGACAGGCCGAGGGGGGAGCAATTCTTC.

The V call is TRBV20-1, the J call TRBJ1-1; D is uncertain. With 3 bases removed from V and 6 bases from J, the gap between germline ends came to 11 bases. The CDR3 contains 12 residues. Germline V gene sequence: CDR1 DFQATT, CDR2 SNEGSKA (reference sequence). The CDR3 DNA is TGCAGTGCTAGGGATGAGGGAGCTGAAGCTTTCTTT. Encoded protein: CSARDEGAEAFF.

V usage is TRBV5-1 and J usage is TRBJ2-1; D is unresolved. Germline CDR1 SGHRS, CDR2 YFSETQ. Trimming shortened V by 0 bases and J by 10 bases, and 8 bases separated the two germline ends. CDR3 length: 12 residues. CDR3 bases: TGCGCCAGCAGCTTGGAGGGCGGAGAGCAGTTCTTC. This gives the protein CASSLEGGEQFF. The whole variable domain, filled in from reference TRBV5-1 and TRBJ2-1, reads KAGVTQTPRYLIKTRGQQVTLSCSPISGHRSVSWYQQTPGQGLQFLFEYFSETQRNKGNFPGRFSGRQFSNSRSEMNVSTLELGDSALYLCASSLEGGEQFFGPGTRLTVL.

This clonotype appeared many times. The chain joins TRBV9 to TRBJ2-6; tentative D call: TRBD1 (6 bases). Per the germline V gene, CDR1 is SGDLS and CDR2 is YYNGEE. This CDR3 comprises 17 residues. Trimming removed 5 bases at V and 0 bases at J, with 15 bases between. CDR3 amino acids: CASSQRTDPSGANVLTF. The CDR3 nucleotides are TGTGCCAGCAGTCAGAGGACAGACCCCTCTGGGGCCAACGTCCTGACTTTC. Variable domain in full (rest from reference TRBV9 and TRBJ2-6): DSGVTQTPKHLITATGQRVTLRCSPRSGDLSVYWYQQSLDQGLQFLIQYYNGEERAKGNILERFSAQQFPDLHSELNLSSLELGDSALYFCASSQRTDPSGANVLTFGAGSRLTVL.

DNA of the CDR3: TGTGCCAGCAGTGGGACTAGCGGGAGGGCCGACGGGGAGCTGTTTTTT. Amino acids: CASSGTSGRADGELFF. The chain employs TRBV2 and TRBJ2-2, with TRBD2 matching over 15 bases. This CDR3 contains 16 residues. Germline V CDR1 and CDR2: SNHLY, FYNNEI. V shed 4 bases and J 7 bases; nucleotides not matched to a gene: 4. The full variable domain, in which reference TRBV2 and TRBJ2-2 provide the parts outside the CDR3, is EPEVTQTPSHQVTQMGQEVILRCVPISNHLYFYWYRQILGQKVEFLVSFYNNEISEKSEIFDDQFSVERPDGSNFTLKIRSTKLEDSAMYFCASSGTSGRADGELFFGEGSRLTVL.

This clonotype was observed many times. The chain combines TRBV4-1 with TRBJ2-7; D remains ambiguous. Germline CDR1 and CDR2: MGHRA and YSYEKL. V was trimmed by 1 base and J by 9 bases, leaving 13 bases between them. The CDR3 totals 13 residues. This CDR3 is CASSQGPTEPQYF. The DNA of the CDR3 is TGCGCCAGCAGCCAAGGTCCAACAGAGCCGCAGTACTTC.

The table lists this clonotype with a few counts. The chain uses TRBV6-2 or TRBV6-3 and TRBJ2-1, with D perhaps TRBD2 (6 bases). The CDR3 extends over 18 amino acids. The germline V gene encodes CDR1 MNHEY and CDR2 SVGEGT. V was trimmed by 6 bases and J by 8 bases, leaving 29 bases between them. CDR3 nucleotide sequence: TGTGCCAGCAGAAGCCCTAGGGCGGGCGGGGTCCAGCGCGATGAGCAGTTCTTC. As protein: CASRSPRAGGVQRDEQFF.

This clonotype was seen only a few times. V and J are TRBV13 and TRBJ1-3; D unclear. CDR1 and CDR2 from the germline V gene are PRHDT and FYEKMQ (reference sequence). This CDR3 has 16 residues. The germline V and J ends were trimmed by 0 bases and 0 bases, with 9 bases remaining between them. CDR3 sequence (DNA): TGTGCCAGCAGCTTAGGCCGCGGGTACTCTGGAAACACCATATATTTT. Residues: CASSLGRGYSGNTIYF.